These 5 T cell receptor beta chains were all obtained from the same sample, sequenced in a study of blood T cell repertoires in COVID-19. Sequencing was performed with immunoSEQ multiplex PCR; in TCRdb, only in-frame clones are kept and a portion is missing. The table shows 200,000 to 250,000 clones, with around 83% occurring only once. The sample taken for sequencing was peripheral blood. The receptors shown here come from a woman in her forties or fifties with acute or convalescent COVID-19.

This chain uses TRBV5-4 with TRBJ2-3, with a possible D match to TRBD2 (5 bases). In germline, CDR1 is SGHNT, CDR2 YYREEE (reference sequence). The CDR3 loop spans 16 amino acids. Trimming cost V 4 bases and J 0 bases, with 15 bases left between them. CDR3 in DNA: TGTGCCAGCAGCCCTGCGGGTTGGAGTAGCACAGATACGCAGTATTTT. It encodes CASSPAGWSSTDTQYF.

This chain links TRBV2 with TRBJ1-5; 10 positions agree with TRBD1. The germline V gene encodes CDR1 SNHLY and CDR2 FYNNEI. V lost 7 bases to trimming and J lost 2 bases; unmatched junction nucleotides: 8. This CDR3 spans 16 amino acids. The CDR3 nucleotides are TGTGCCAGCAACCCGACAGGGGGCCTCGGCAATCAGCCCCAGCATTTT. The encoded protein is CASNPTGGLGNQPQHF.

This clone was observed a single time. V and J are TRBV6-5 and TRBJ1-1; possibly TRBD1 for D (5 bases). Germline CDR1 reads MNHEY; CDR2 reads SVGAGI. The CDR3 sequence is 14 residues long. Between the trimmed V and J ends, which lost 2 bases and 5 bases, there was a span of 12 bases. In nucleotides, the CDR3 is TGTGCCAGCAGTTACGGGGCGGGACGGACTGAAGCTTTCTTT. Translation: CASSYGAGRTEAFF.

The chain uses TRBV7-2 and TRBJ1-3; tentative D call: TRBD1 (5 bases). This CDR3 is 14 amino acids long. The germline V gene has CDR1 SGHTA and CDR2 FQGNSA. V lost 4 bases to trimming and J lost 0 bases, with 7 bases between them. This chain's CDR3 is CASSSGNSGNTIYF. Written as DNA, the CDR3 is TGTGCCAGCAGCTCAGGGAACTCTGGAAACACCATATATTTT.

This chain links TRBV18 with TRBJ2-1; D possibly corresponds to TRBD2 (6 bases). The germline V gene encodes CDR1 KGHSH and CDR2 LQKENI. The V gene lost 0 bases and the J gene lost 4 bases, with 7 bases spanning the gap. CDR3 length equals 14 residues. CDR3: CASSPPEGYNEQFF. DNA of the CDR3: TGTGCCAGCTCACCACCGGAGGGATACAATGAGCAGTTCTTC.